Sequencing of this T cell receptor beta chain was carried out in a study of OX40 agonist ivuxolimab in advanced cancers. About the research overall: The patients received ivuxolimab by intravenous route every 2 weeks at 0.01 to 10 mg/kg. Patients undergoing dose escalation presented with hepatocellular carcinoma, melanoma, renal cell or head and neck cancer.

Study-level results: Antigen specificity remained undetermined for the expanded peripheral T cells.

The V end lost 6 bases, the J end lost 3 bases, and 11 bases lay between the germline ends. CDR1 and CDR2 from the germline V gene are KGHSH and LQKENI. The CDR3 totals 13 residues. This clone came up a few times. The target antigen is unknown. Measured with immunoSEQ multiplex PCR; TCRdb has only the in-frame clones, and not every one. In the table there are over 80,000 clones, about nine tenths of which are singletons. The receptor comes from an adult with an advanced solid tumor such as melanoma, head and neck, liver or kidney cancer. Sequencing was performed on CD4+ or CD8+ T cells sorted from blood, taken in a trial of the OX40 agonist ivuxolimab. The chain recombines TRBV18 with TRBJ1-1; D unresolved. DNA of the CDR3: TGTGCCAGCTCCCTATTAGAAGACACTGAAGCTTTCTTT. This encodes CASSLLEDTEAFF.